This T cell receptor beta chain was identified in a study of T cell responses to AZD1222 COVID-19 vaccine. Findings of the study overall: Spike-specific TCR depth and breadth grew after two AZD1222 doses. Donors were largely white British and mainly female; clonal diversity was possibly underestimated.

This table comes from immunoSEQ multiplex PCR, and its TCRdb copy is limited to in-frame clones, with some not included. The sample contains 250,000 to 300,000 clones, almost 95% of which appear only once. Turning to this clone: Its antigen is still unknown.

The germline V and J ends were trimmed by 0 bases and 2 bases, with 8 bases remaining between them. The germline CDR1 and CDR2 sequences are SGHDT and YYEEEE. The CDR3 is made up of 14 amino acids. The V call is TRBV5-6, the J call TRBJ1-2, with a weak D call TRBD1 (5 bases). The specimen comprised peripheral blood, sampled 28 days after the second AZD1222 dose. This receptor was obtained from an adult who received the AZD1222 COVID-19 vaccine. DNA for the CDR3: TGTGCCAGCAGCTTGGACAGGCCAAACTATGGCTACACCTTC. This translates into CASSLDRPNYGYTF.